These 15 T cell receptor beta chains were all obtained from the same sample, sequenced in a study of CD8+CD57+ T cells in acquired aplastic anemia. Genomic DNA templated the TCR beta VDJ and CDR3 profiling. TCRdb re-derived calls from the reads in MiXCR, one entry per CDR3 protein. The sample consists of some 140,000 distinct CDR3 sequences, 40% to 45% of them appearing once. Sequences were obtained from sorted CD4+, CD8+, or CD8+CD57+ T cells (not recorded which) from PBMCs. These receptors all stem from a human donor in good health, serving as a control.

The V and J genes are TRBV2 and TRBJ2-3; 8 nucleotides match TRBD1. Germline loops: CDR1 SNHLY, CDR2 FYNNEI. The CDR3 runs to 13 residues. V lost 10 bases and J lost 3; bases outside the gene matches: 6. As DNA, the CDR3 is TGTGCCACCAGCACAGGGGGTACAGATACGCAGTATTTT. Amino acids: CATSTGGTDTQYF.

The chain joins TRBV18 to TRBJ1-2; TRBD1 might be the D (6 bases). The V end lost 3 bases, the J end lost 7 bases, and 18 bases lay between the germline ends. The CDR3 extends over 15 amino acids. Germline V gene sequence: CDR1 KGHSH, CDR2 LQKENI. CDR3 coding DNA: TGTGCCAGCTCACCGAGCGGACAGAGCTATGCTGGCTACACCTTC. Its protein product is CASSPSGQSYAGYTF.

In its sample, this clonotype was seen many times. The chain recombines TRBV24-1 with TRBJ1-5; tentative D call: TRBD1 (5 bases). Per the germline V gene, CDR1 is KGHDR and CDR2 is SFDVKD. Trimming took off 2 bases at V and 5 bases at J, with 9 bases between the two ends. The CDR3 spans 14 residues. The DNA of the CDR3 is TGTGCCACCAGTGATTCCGGGACCCATCAGCCCCAGCATTTT. Translating it yields CATSDSGTHQPQHF.

This clonotype was detected many times. One end of the junction does not line up with germline, which may come from a read error. The V and J genes are TRBV20-1 and TRBJ1-4, with D perhaps TRBD1 (5 bases). The CDR3 totals 8 residues. Germline V gene sequence: CDR1 DFQATT, CDR2 SNEGSKA (reference sequence). This CDR3 reads CSAGDESF. CDR3 in DNA: TGCAGTGCTGGGGACGAAAGTTTT.

This clonotype was recorded once. The rearrangement joins TRBV29-1 to TRBJ1-2; D remains ambiguous. Trimming removed 3 bases at V and 6 bases at J, with 8 bases between. Germline V gives CDR1 SQVTM, CDR2 ANQGSEA. The CDR3 is 11 amino acids. In nucleotides, the CDR3 is TGCAGCGTTGATTACGGGCATGGCTACACCTTC. Residues: CSVDYGHGYTF. The entire variable domain, with the rest obtained from reference TRBV29-1 and TRBJ1-2, is as follows: SAVISQKPSRDICQRGTSLTIQCQVDSQVTMMFWYRQQPGQSLTLIATANQGSEATYESGFVIDKFPISRPNLTFSTLTVSNMSPEDSSIYLCSVDYGHGYTFGSGTRLTVV.

The table lists this clonotype with a few counts. V is TRBV19 and J is TRBJ1-2; D is undetermined. Germline-derived CDR1 and CDR2 are LNHDA and SQIVND (reference sequence). CDR3 size: 15 residues. Trimming stripped 11 bases from V and 8 bases from J, with 27 bases between. CDR3 region: CAVSGQPGTIGGYTF. The CDR3 DNA sequence: TGTGCCGTTTCGGGCCAGCCGGGTACAATTGGCGGCTACACCTTC.

This clonotype showed up many times. This chain links TRBV2 with TRBJ2-7; 10 nucleotides align to TRBD1. This CDR3 has 14 amino acids. V lost 8 bases, J lost 4 bases, and 8 bases stayed unmatched. CDR1 SNHLY and CDR2 FYNNEI come from the germline V gene. The CDR3 region is CASLAGTGEYEQYF. CDR3 sequence (DNA): TGTGCCAGCCTAGCCGGGACAGGGGAATACGAGCAGTACTTC.

There are many counts of this clonotype. The chain employs TRBV5-1 and TRBJ1-1; no clear D. The CDR3 runs to 14 residues. Deletions cut 1 base from V and 4 bases from J, with 11 bases between. The germline gives CDR1 SGHRS, CDR2 YFSETQ. Written as DNA, the CDR3 is TGCGCCAGCAGCTTGACAGTTTTGGCCACTGAAGCTTTCTTT. This codes for CASSLTVLATEAFF.

There are many counts of this clonotype. This chain connects TRBV12-3 or TRBV12-4 to TRBJ2-1; 11 bases map to TRBD2. This CDR3 spans 14 amino acids. Trimming removed 3 bases from V and 7 bases from J; junction bases left unmatched: 2. The CDR3 coding sequence is TGTGCCAGCAGTTTGACTAGCGGGATGAATGAGCAGTTCTTC. Its translation: CASSLTSGMNEQFF.

The V call is TRBV28, the J call TRBJ1-4; perhaps TRBD1 as D (5 bases). The CDR3 has 15 amino acids. Trimming pared 6 bases from V and 13 bases from J, leaving 24 bases between. Germline V lookup: CDR1 MDHEN, CDR2 SYDVKM. The CDR3 DNA follows: TGTGCCAGCAGCCTGGGTGGGGGTAAAATGAAAAGACTGTTTTTT. Encoded protein: CASSLGGGKMKRLFF.

The chain combines TRBV24-1 with TRBJ1-3, with D unresolved. CDR3 length: 13 amino acids. Trimming cost V 3 bases and J 4 bases, with 6 bases left between them. The germline V gene encodes CDR1 KGHDR and CDR2 SFDVKD. DNA of the CDR3: TGTGCCACCAGTGATCTTACCGGAAACACCATATATTTT. Its translation is CATSDLTGNTIYF.

This rearrangement joins TRBV24-1 to TRBJ1-2; 11 positions agree with TRBD1. CDR3 length equals 17 residues. V lost 4 bases to trimming and J lost 4 bases; unmatched junction nucleotides: 10. Germline V lookup: CDR1 KGHDR, CDR2 SFDVKD. The chain's CDR3 is CATSDTPGQGDSYGYTF. In DNA form, the CDR3 reads TGTGCCACCAGTGACACGCCGGGACAGGGGGACAGCTATGGCTACACCTTC.

The chain combines TRBV7-2 with TRBJ2-7, with 8 bases aligning to TRBD1. The CDR3 has 14 amino acids. The ends lost 1 base at V and 4 bases at J; junction bases unmatched: 3. Germline V gives CDR1 SGHTA, CDR2 FQGNSA. CDR3 DNA: TGTGCCAGCAGCTTAGGACAGGGGTTTTACGAGCAGTACTTC. Its translation: CASSLGQGFYEQYF.

The chain carries TRBV25-1 and TRBJ2-3; TRBD1 is a possible D gene (6 bases). The CDR3 is 15 residues long. The germline CDR1 and CDR2 sequences are MGHDK and SYGVNS. V gave up 3 bases and J gave up 1 base, with 11 bases separating them. CDR3 bases: TGTGCCAGCAGTGATTTACAGGGCGGCACAGATACGCAGTATTTT. Translation: CASSDLQGGTDTQYF. The variable domain in full, with the rest retrieved from reference TRBV25-1 and TRBJ2-3, is EADIYQTPRYLVIGTGKKITLECSQTMGHDKMYWYQQDPGMELHLIHYSYGVNSTEKGDLSSESTVSRIRTEHFPLTLESARPSHTSQYLCASSDLQGGTDTQYFGPGTRLTVL.

Worth noting for this clonotype: A read error may be the cause here, since a much bigger clone is one base away. The chain is built from TRBV28 and TRBJ1-2, with 7 bases aligning to TRBD1. Germline loops: CDR1 MDHEN, CDR2 SYDVKM. The J segment lost 11 bases and the V segment lost 7 bases, leaving 10 bases of the junction unmatched. The CDR3 has 12 residues. The CDR3, as DNA: TGTGCCAGCAAGGAAATGGACAGGTTTTACACCTTC. Translation gives CASKEMDRFYTF.